The 18 T cell receptor beta chains below all came from one sample that was sequenced in a study of PD-1 blockade in classical Hodgkin lymphoma. Produced via immunoSEQ multiplex PCR; TCRdb's table is partial and in-frame only. The sample holds approximately 10,000 clones, 74% seen once. In every patient, relapse followed autologous stem cell transplantation, while exposure to brentuximab vedotin differed. With magnetic negative selection, CD4+ T cells were purified from PBMCs that had been thawed. The sample was CD4+ T cells from blood, taken at baseline. The receptor source for this set is a human donor with classical Hodgkin lymphoma.

This chain connects TRBV18 to TRBJ2-3; D unclear. Deletions cut 3 bases from V and 3 bases from J, with 19 bases between. Looked up from germline, CDR1 is KGHSH and CDR2 is LQKENI. The CDR3 is 17 residues long. This chain's CDR3 is CASSPAASLGKTDTQYF. Written as DNA, the CDR3 is TGTGCCAGCTCACCCGCAGCGAGTCTTGGAAAAACAGATACGCAGTATTTT.

The chain links TRBV28 to TRBJ1-5, with D hard to call. The germline V gene has CDR1 MDHEN and CDR2 SYDVKM. V was cut by 3 bases and J by 3 bases, with 15 bases left in between. This CDR3 region has 16 residues. The chain's CDR3 is CASSLRAGSPNQPQHF. The CDR3 bases are TGTGCCAGCAGTTTGAGGGCGGGGAGCCCCAATCAGCCCCAGCATTTT.

The chain employs TRBV7-9 and TRBJ1-2; TRBD1 might be the D (6 bases). The CDR3 covers 13 residues. V was trimmed by 5 bases and J by 5 bases, leaving 12 bases between them. Germline lookup yields CDR1 SEHNR and CDR2 FQNEAQ (reference sequence). The CDR3 region has the DNA TGTGCCAGCAGCGACAGGACGGTATATGGCTACACCTTC. Translation: CASSDRTVYGYTF.

This chain uses TRBV9 with TRBJ2-3; tentatively, D is TRBD2 (6 bases). The germline V gene has CDR1 SGDLS and CDR2 YYNGEE. Trimming removed 6 bases from V and 1 base from J, with 12 bases in between. The CDR3 covers 14 residues. The CDR3 nucleotides read TGTGCCAGCAAAGCGGGCGGTGGCACAGATACGCAGTATTTT. This codes for CASKAGGGTDTQYF.

V gene TRBV12-5 combines with J gene TRBJ1-6; D not resolved. The germline CDR1 and CDR2 sequences are LGHNT and FRNRAP. V was pared by 3 bases and J by 5 bases, with 17 bases between. This CDR3 has 17 amino acids. DNA for the CDR3: TGTGCTAGTGGTTTCCCGCTGGTGAGAGAAAATAATTCACCCCTCCACTTT. Translation: CASGFPLVRENNSPLHF.

V gene TRBV5-1 combines with J gene TRBJ2-7, with 9 bases matching TRBD1. CDR1 is SGHRS and CDR2 is YFSETQ in the germline V gene. V lost 4 bases to trimming and J lost 0 bases; unmatched junction nucleotides: 14. This CDR3 is built from 18 residues. The DNA for the CDR3 is TGCGCCAGCAGCCAGGACAGGGGCCGGGCGGGTTACTCCTACGAGCAGTACTTC. It translates to CASSQDRGRAGYSYEQYF.

The rearrangement joins TRBV5-1 to TRBJ1-4, with D possibly TRBD1 on 6 matching bases. This CDR3 is built from 14 residues. Looked up from germline, CDR1 is SGHRS and CDR2 is YFSETQ. Trimming stripped 4 bases from V and 8 bases from J, with 15 bases between. The CDR3 DNA is TGCGCCAGCAGCATAACAGGGAACCCCGAAAAACTGTTTTTT. Protein product: CASSITGNPEKLFF.

The V gene is TRBV4-1, the J gene TRBJ1-3, with no clear D. V shed 1 base and J shed 0 bases, with 10 bases lying between them. This CDR3 spans 16 amino acids. Germline V gives CDR1 MGHRA, CDR2 YSYEKL. The CDR3 spells CASSQVGTISGNTIYF. As DNA, the CDR3 is TGCGCCAGCAGCCAAGTGGGCACCATCTCTGGAAACACCATATATTTT.

This clone has a single count. The rearrangement uses TRBV5-1 and TRBJ2-7, with a weak D call TRBD1 (6 bases). CDR1 is SGHRS and CDR2 is YFSETQ in the germline V gene. The V and J ends lost 5 bases and 1 base respectively, with 7 bases between them. The CDR3 has 12 residues. The CDR3 DNA reads TGCGCCAGCAGGGACAGTTCCTACGAGCAGTACTTC. Its translation: CASRDSSYEQYF.

The CDR3 reads CASARSGWNTEAFF. Here the CDR3 DNA reads TGTGCCAGCGCGCGATCAGGGTGGAACACTGAAGCTTTCTTT. This chain uses TRBV2 with TRBJ1-1, with D perhaps TRBD1 (5 bases). V lost 8 bases and J 1 base, leaving 14 bases between the germline ends. The CDR3 covers 14 residues. Germline CDR1 is SNHLY and CDR2 is FYNNEI.

This clone was seen a few times. The chain is built from TRBV7-9 and TRBJ1-3; a weak D match, TRBD1 (6 bases). V was pared by 4 bases and J by 0 bases, with 13 bases between. The germline V gene encodes CDR1 SEHNR and CDR2 FQNEAQ (reference sequence). The CDR3 is 16 amino acids. CDR3 amino acids: CASSSRDISSGNTIYF. Written as DNA, the CDR3 is TGTGCCAGCAGCTCCAGGGACATAAGCTCTGGAAACACCATATATTTT. Variable domain in full (rest from reference TRBV7-9 and TRBJ1-3): DTGVSQNPRHKITKRGQNVTFRCDPISEHNRLYWYRQTLGQGPEFLTYFQNEAQLEKSRLLSDRFSAERPKGSFSTLEIQRTEQGDSAMYLCASSSRDISSGNTIYFGEGSWLTVV.

The chain employs TRBV7-3 and TRBJ2-2; 8 positions match TRBD2. There are 15 residues in the CDR3. CDR1 SGHTA and CDR2 FQGTGA come from the germline V gene. The J segment lost 8 bases and the V segment lost 0 bases, leaving 5 bases of the junction unmatched. CDR3 DNA: TGTGCCAGCAGCTTAACTAGCGGGATGGTGGGGGAGCTGTTTTTT. Its translation is CASSLTSGMVGELFF.

The chain combines TRBV6-5 with TRBJ2-3; D may be TRBD2 (5 bases). V was trimmed by 2 bases and J by 5 bases, leaving 11 bases between them. This CDR3 comprises 14 residues. Per germline, CDR1 MNHEY and CDR2 SVGAGI. The CDR3 region has the DNA TGTGCCAGCAGTTACAGGCGGGCGGAAGATACGCAGTATTTT. This codes for CASSYRRAEDTQYF.

The chain carries TRBV7-6 and TRBJ2-7; TRBD2 matches 8 bases. The J segment lost 3 bases and the V segment lost 5 bases, leaving 3 bases of the junction unmatched. The length of the CDR3 is 13 residues. Per germline, CDR1 SGHVS and CDR2 FNYEAQ. The CDR3 loop is CASSPRGDYEQYF. The CDR3, as DNA: TGTGCCAGCAGCCCGCGGGGGGACTACGAGCAGTACTTC.

This chain uses TRBV7-2 with TRBJ2-5; D is unresolved. V was pared by 7 bases and J by 4 bases, with 13 bases between. The CDR3 is 13 residues long. The germline gives CDR1 SGHTA, CDR2 FQGNSA. CDR3: CASNLGLRETQYF. CDR3 nucleotide sequence: TGTGCCAGCAACCTTGGGTTGAGAGAGACCCAGTACTTC.

The V call is TRBV11-1, the J call TRBJ2-6; no firm D call. Germline CDR1 SGHAT, CDR2 FQDESV (reference sequence). Deletions cut 1 base from V and 4 bases from J, with 14 bases between. The CDR3 is 17 amino acids. The CDR3 DNA reads as TGTGCCAGCAGCTTAGACCGCCCGGGCTCCGGGGCCAACGTCCTGACTTTC. It codes for CASSLDRPGSGANVLTF.

The chain joins TRBV29-1 to TRBJ1-1; possible D gene TRBD1, 5 bases. The CDR3 is 12 residues long. V was clipped by 6 bases and J by 2 bases, with 10 bases between them. The germline V gene has CDR1 SQVTM and CDR2 ANQGSEA. The CDR3 region has the DNA TGCAGCGTGGGCAGGGAAAACACTGAAGCTTTCTTT. This encodes CSVGRENTEAFF.

The chain uses TRBV20-1 and TRBJ2-7; D gene ambiguous. CDR1 DFQATT and CDR2 SNEGSKA come from the germline V gene (reference sequence). The V end was cut by 4 bases, the J end by 11 bases, with 12 bases between. CDR3 size: 10 residues. The CDR3 coding sequence is TGCAGTGCTACGGACGGTATCGAGTACTTC. Its translation is CSATDGIEYF.